The 2 T cell receptor beta chains below come from one sample, sequenced in a study of control samples from healthy donors and cancer patients. Only in-frame clones appear in the TCRdb table, and some are missing; sequencing was by immunoSEQ multiplex PCR. The sample has about 170,000 clones, about 87% seen once. The sequencing input was blood. All receptors come from a young man in good health.

The J gene is TRBJ1-1, the V gene TRBV5-4; D remains unclear. Trimming cost V 0 bases and J 1 base, with 16 bases left between them. The CDR3 length is 17 residues. Germline loops: CDR1 SGHNT, CDR2 YYREEE (reference sequence). The CDR3 DNA sequence: TGTGCCAGCAGCTTGGGGTACGGCCCCAAGCGGAACACTGAAGCTTTCTTT. Protein sequence: CASSLGYGPKRNTEAFF. The variable domain in full, completed from reference TRBV5-4 and TRBJ1-1, reads ETGVTQSPTHLIKTRGQQVTLRCSSQSGHNTVSWYQQALGQGPQFIFQYYREEENGRGNFPPRFSGLQFPNYSSELNVNALELDDSALYLCASSLGYGPKRNTEAFFGQGTRLTVV.

This clone was picked up a small number of times. This sequence joins TRBV27 and TRBJ1-1; the D is unclear. Germline CDR1 is MNHEY and CDR2 is SMNVEV (reference sequence). This CDR3 is built from 14 residues. The ends were cut back, 5 bases at V and 1 base at J, with 11 bases in the middle. CDR3 nucleotide sequence: TGTGCCAGCAGTCCATGGACGGGGAACACTGAAGCTTTCTTT. Its protein is CASSPWTGNTEAFF.